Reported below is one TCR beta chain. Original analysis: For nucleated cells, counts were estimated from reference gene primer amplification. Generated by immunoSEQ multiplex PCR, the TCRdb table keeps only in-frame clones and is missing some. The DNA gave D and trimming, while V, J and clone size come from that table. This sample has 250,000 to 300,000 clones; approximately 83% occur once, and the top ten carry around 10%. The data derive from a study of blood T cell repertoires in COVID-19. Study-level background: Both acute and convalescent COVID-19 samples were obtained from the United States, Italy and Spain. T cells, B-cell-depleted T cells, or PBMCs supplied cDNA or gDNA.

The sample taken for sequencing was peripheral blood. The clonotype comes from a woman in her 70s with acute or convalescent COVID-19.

CDR3 region: CASSAGFNEQFF. The DNA for the CDR3 is TGTGCCAGCAGTGCCGGGTTCAATGAGCAGTTCTTC. This sequence joins TRBV2 and TRBJ2-1, with D unresolved. The CDR3 sequence is 12 residues long. Germline V lookup: CDR1 SNHLY, CDR2 FYNNEI. V lost 4 bases and J lost 6, with 7 bases in between.